A single count supports the clone carrying this T cell receptor (beta chain). Libraries were prepared by immunoSEQ multiplex PCR; TCRdb keeps only in-frame clonotypes and omits some of them. The sample lists about 57,000 clones; approximately 90% were seen once. This entry belongs to a study of T cell changes during pregnancy in multiple sclerosis. This TCR was sampled from a female donor in good health, enrolled as a control in a pregnancy study. Material: peripheral blood, obtained after pregnancy.

CDR3 amino acids: CASSSGETQYF. DNA for the CDR3: TGTGCCAGCAGCTCCGGGGAGACCCAGTACTTC. V usage is TRBV9 and J usage is TRBJ2-5; no clear D gene. Trimming shortened V by 4 bases and J by 5 bases, and 6 bases separated the two germline ends. CDR3 length equals 11 residues. Germline V gene data show CDR1 as SGDLS and CDR2 as YYNGEE.